This TCR beta chain was obtained from a study of human T cells and chemical hapten exposure. In the study overall: Slight differences in pooled library volume were the main source of varying TCR yields across samples. Study-level findings and limits: TCRs whose frequency exceeded 1 in 1000 remained the same following DPC sensitization.

With respect to this clonotype: The antigen is unknown.

Unique molecular identifiers were affixed to discrete cDNA molecules within the library. In the study's own analysis: Per-sample TCR counts ranged from 23,224 to 690,600, median 95,638. Using its own MiXCR run on the 5' RACE reads, TCRdb lists one record per CDR3 protein. The V and J calls shown here were made by TCRdb, not taken from the authors' results. Of around 82,000 distinct CDR3 sequences listed, approximately 8% were seen once; the top ten hold under 3%. Trimming shortened V by 0 bases and J by 7 bases, and 21 bases separated the two germline ends. Germline V gene lookup returns CDR1 DFQATT and CDR2 SNEGSKA (reference sequence). The CDR3 covers 16 residues. Whole blood that had not been fractionated was the source of extracted total RNA.

This chain connects TRBV20-1 to TRBJ1-1, with D perhaps TRBD1 (6 bases). The sequence was collected from a male donor in good health. The CDR3 DNA reads as TGCAGTGCTAGAGATCCGGGGCGTAAGGGCAGGGGTGAAGCTTTCTTT. Translation gives CSARDPGRKGRGEAFF.